The 17 T cell receptor beta chains below all came from one sample that was sequenced in a study of T cell clonotyping in hematopoietic cell transplantation. TCRdb keeps only in-frame clones here, not all; method: immunoSEQ multiplex PCR. The sample gives some 7,200 clones, approximately 94% of which show up once; roughly 1.4% is in the top ten. Sequenced here: peripheral blood mononuclear cells, sampled 30 days after allogeneic stem cell transplant. These receptors came from a male patient aged 55-69 years who had an allogeneic stem cell transplant from an unrelated donor, so T cells may come from the graft donor. Some clones in this sample may be carry-over from other donors' samples.

This clone was observed a single time. The chain couples TRBV12-5 to TRBJ2-5; 10 bases fit TRBD1. CDR1 and CDR2 (germline): LGHNT, FRNRAP. The CDR3 runs to 16 residues. The V segment lost 4 bases and the J segment 0 bases; nucleotides outside the gene matches: 5. The CDR3 is CASGSGDRGNQETQYF. The CDR3 nucleotides are TGTGCTAGTGGTTCGGGGGACAGGGGAAACCAAGAGACCCAGTACTTC.

The chain uses TRBV19 and TRBJ2-5, with D perhaps assigned TRBD1 or TRBD2 (6 bases each). The CDR3 totals 19 residues. CDR1 is LNHDA, CDR2 SQIVND, per germline (reference sequence). V shed 7 bases and J shed 2 bases, with 29 bases lying between them. The CDR3 spells CASKRSKGGERGWQETQYF. CDR3 bases: TGTGCCAGTAAAAGGTCTAAGGGGGGTGAGCGTGGGTGGCAAGAGACCCAGTACTTC.

The chain carries TRBV4-2 and TRBJ1-5, with D perhaps matching TRBD1 (5 bases). Germline CDR1 reads LGHNA; CDR2 reads YNFKEQ. V was trimmed by 4 bases and J by 6 bases, leaving 16 bases between them. The CDR3 runs to 15 residues. CDR3 DNA sequence: TGTGCCAGCAGCCCCCGAGGGTCGGGGGTTCAGCCCCAGCATTTT. Translation gives CASSPRGSGVQPQHF.

This clone was recorded only once. The V and J genes are TRBV6-5 and TRBJ2-2, with 8 bases lining up with TRBD2. J was trimmed by 4 bases and V by 0 bases; bases with no gene match: 4. Germline values: CDR1 MNHEY, CDR2 SVGAGI. The CDR3 runs 16 residues. CDR3 region: CASSYSGLAGTGELFF. The CDR3, as DNA: TGTGCCAGCAGTTACTCAGGGCTAGCGGGCACCGGGGAGCTGTTTTTT.

V and J are TRBV28 and TRBJ1-2, with 7 bases matching TRBD1. J gave up 4 bases and V 5 bases, and 7 bases lay outside the gene matches. The CDR3 contains 14 residues. Germline values: CDR1 MDHEN, CDR2 SYDVKM. CDR3 in amino acids: CASSTGALLYGYTF. CDR3 sequence (DNA): TGTGCCAGCAGTACAGGGGCCCTTCTCTATGGCTACACCTTC.

The chain couples TRBV6-5 to TRBJ2-7, with 8 bases aligning to TRBD1. The CDR3 sequence is 15 residues long. Germline V gives CDR1 MNHEY, CDR2 SVGAGI. V shed 4 bases, J shed 1 base, and the junction held 6 bases outside the gene matches. The CDR3 bases are TGTGCCAGCAGTTCTACCACAGGGGGGTCCTACGAGCAGTACTTC. This codes for CASSSTTGGSYEQYF.

The chain has TRBV27 and TRBJ1-2; no firm D call. The CDR3 sequence is 12 residues long. V was clipped by 3 bases and J by 6 bases, with 8 bases between them. CDR1 and CDR2 from the germline V gene are MNHEY and SMNVEV (reference sequence). CDR3 DNA: TGTGCCAGCAGTTTTGGCAATCATGGCTACACCTTC. Its protein product is CASSFGNHGYTF.

The chain employs TRBV7-9 and TRBJ1-4; 11 bases map to TRBD1. The CDR3 covers 14 residues. Germline CDR1 SEHNR, CDR2 FQNEAQ (reference sequence). With V trimmed by 5 bases and J by 8 bases, 4 bases remained unmatched. The CDR3: CASSLGQGGEKLFF. DNA for the CDR3: TGTGCCAGCAGCCTGGGACAGGGGGGGGAAAAACTGTTTTTT. Variable domain in full (rest from reference TRBV7-9 and TRBJ1-4): DTGVSQNPRHKITKRGQNVTFRCDPISEHNRLYWYRQTLGQGPEFLTYFQNEAQLEKSRLLSDRFSAERPKGSFSTLEIQRTEQGDSAMYLCASSLGQGGEKLFFGSGTQLSVL.

The V call is TRBV19, the J call TRBJ2-5; possibly TRBD2 for D (6 bases). The germline V gene has CDR1 LNHDA and CDR2 SQIVND (reference sequence). There are 16 residues in the CDR3. V was pared by 3 bases and J by 4 bases, with 18 bases between. The CDR3 sequence is CASSMFLSRGAETQYF. The CDR3 DNA reads as TGTGCCAGTAGTATGTTCCTTTCTCGCGGGGCAGAGACCCAGTACTTC.

The chain links TRBV7-7 to TRBJ1-3; D gene unclear. Germline V gene lookup returns CDR1 SSHAT and CDR2 FNYEAQ (reference sequence). V lost 1 base to trimming and J lost 2 bases, with 9 bases between them. This CDR3 is 15 amino acids long. CDR3 sequence: CASSLGRGAGNTIYF. In nucleotides, the CDR3 is TGTGCCAGCAGCTTAGGTCGGGGAGCTGGAAACACCATATATTTT. Full variable domain (missing parts from reference TRBV7-7 and TRBJ1-3): GAGVSQSPRYKVTKRGQDVTLRCDPISSHATLYWYQQALGQGPEFLTYFNYEAQPDKSGLPSDRFSAERPEGSISTLTIQRTEQRDSAMYRCASSLGRGAGNTIYFGEGSWLTVV.

The chain couples TRBV4-3 to TRBJ1-1; D might be TRBD1 (5 bases). The V gene lost 0 bases and the J gene lost 7 bases, with 12 bases spanning the gap. Per the germline V gene, CDR1 is LGHNA and CDR2 is YSLEER. CDR3 size: 14 residues. The CDR3 bases are TGCGCCAGCAGCCAAGATGGGACGGGGATTGAAGCTTTCTTT. Translating gives CASSQDGTGIEAFF.

V is TRBV10-3 and J is TRBJ1-1; D unclear. V lost 7 bases and J lost 1, with 10 bases in between. CDR1 is ENHRY, CDR2 SYGVKD, per germline. CDR3 length: 13 residues. Here the CDR3 reads CAITQGWNTEAFF. DNA for the CDR3: TGTGCCATCACCCAAGGCTGGAACACTGAAGCTTTCTTT.

The table lists this clone with a few counts. The junction does not match germline at one end; this may be a read error. This sequence joins TRBV5-1 and TRBJ1-3; TRBD1 agrees at 9 bases. The CDR3 consists of 15 residues. The germline V gene encodes CDR1 SGHRS and CDR2 YFSETQ. This CDR3 reads CASSSGTGPGNTIYF. The CDR3 DNA reads as TGCGCCAGCAGCTCGGGGACAGGGCCTGGGAACACCATATATTTT. The full variable domain, completed using reference TRBV5-1 and TRBJ1-3, is KAGVTQTPRYLIKTRGQQVTLSCSPISGHRSVSWYQQTPGQGLQFLFEYFSETQRNKGNFPGRFSGRQFSNSRSEMNVSTLELGDSALYLCASSSGTGPGNTIYFGEGSWLTVV.

This chain links TRBV19 with TRBJ1-2; tentative D call: TRBD1 (5 bases). This CDR3 region has 16 residues. The germline gives CDR1 LNHDA, CDR2 SQIVND (reference sequence). V lost 4 bases and J 1 base, leaving 16 bases between the germline ends. The CDR3 here is CASSKPSGPRNYGYTF. CDR3 DNA: TGTGCCAGTAGTAAGCCCTCGGGACCGCGTAACTATGGCTACACCTTC.

This clone was seen only once. The CDR3 here is CASTLGGGYRDFGYTF. CDR3 in DNA: TGTGCCAGCACTTTGGGGGGAGGTTACAGGGATTTTGGCTACACCTTC. The genes are TRBV28 and TRBJ1-2, with D perhaps TRBD1 (6 bases). V gave up 7 bases and J gave up 7 bases, with 25 bases separating them. Germline V gene sequence: CDR1 MDHEN, CDR2 SYDVKM. There are 16 residues in the CDR3.

The chain links TRBV21-1 to TRBJ2-5; the listed D gene, TRBD1, was not tested against the DNA. TRBV21-1 is noted as a pseudogene. There are 17 residues in the CDR3. The CDR3 region is CASSLSPTGYFKETQYF. In DNA, the CDR3 is TGTGCCAGCAGCCTATCCCCGACAGGGTATTTCAAAGAGACCCAGTACTTC.

The sample holds one count of this clone. This sequence joins TRBV28 and TRBJ2-7, with D possibly being TRBD1 (5 bases). The CDR3 covers 13 residues. V lost 7 bases and J lost 2, with 12 bases in between. From germline, CDR1 is MDHEN and CDR2 SYDVKM. The CDR3, as DNA: TGTGCCAGCACTCCGACAGACACCTACGAGCAGTACTTC. Its translation is CASTPTDTYEQYF.